By frequency, the clone carrying this TCR beta chain registers medium-sized. This sample was included in a study of T cells expressing NK-cell markers. Study context: The TCR beta repertoires originated in sorted CD3+CD56+NKG2C+, CD3+CD56+NKG2C- and CD3+CD56-NKG2C+ T cells. Seropositivity for HCMV was found in most of the eight sequenced donors, with one seronegative.

Scientists made TCR beta cDNA using 5'RACE template switching with UMIs. From the 5' RACE reads, TCRdb lists one entry per CDR3 protein and no DNA. This table holds 1,000 to 1,500 distinct CDR3 sequences. The CDR3 loop spans 17 amino acids. Germline V gene sequence: CDR1 DFQATT, CDR2 SNEGSKA (reference sequence). Specimen: blood T cells: a sorted CD56 or NKG2C T cell subset, CD4+ or CD8+ T cells, or bulk PBMC T cells (not recorded which). This receptor was identified in a young woman in good health. The rearrangement joins TRBV20-1 to TRBJ2-7; TCRdb proposes TRBD2, but this gene call is untestable without DNA. This CDR3 reads CSASGVSGLAGGYEQYF.